This TCR beta chain was retrieved from a study of blood T cell repertoires in COVID-19. V gave up 0 bases and J gave up 0 bases, with 15 bases separating them. There are 18 residues in the CDR3. Germline V CDR1 and CDR2: SGHRS, YFSETQ. This clone has a single count. The table came from immunoSEQ multiplex PCR; TCRdb's copy has only in-frame clones and leaves some out. Of under 100,000 clones detected, roughly nine tenths appear once; the ten largest clones hold about 3.3%. Source material: peripheral blood. The genes are TRBV5-1 and TRBJ1-4; D perhaps matches TRBD1 (6 bases). The clonotype was recovered from a woman aged 70-85 years with acute or convalescent COVID-19. The CDR3 protein is CASSLGGGTFATNEKLFF. CDR3 DNA: TGCGCCAGCAGCTTGGGCGGGGGCACTTTTGCAACTAATGAAAAACTGTTTTTT.